These 25 T cell receptor beta chains came from one sample sequenced in a study of blood T cell repertoires in COVID-19. Data came from immunoSEQ multiplex PCR; TCRdb stores just in-frame clones and leaves some out. The sample records approximately 280,000 clones, over 85% being singletons. Sequencing input: PBMCs or T cells enriched from blood (not recorded which). These receptors came from a woman aged 60-70 years who had recovered from COVID-19.

This chain uses TRBV28 with TRBJ2-7, with D possibly matching TRBD2 (6 bases). Germline V gives CDR1 MDHEN, CDR2 SYDVKM. The CDR3 loop spans 14 amino acids. The V end lost 4 bases, the J end lost 7 bases, and 17 bases lay between the germline ends. CDR3 loop: CASSWAGSGSEQYF. The CDR3 DNA reads as TGTGCCAGCAGTTGGGCGGGGAGCGGGTCGGAGCAGTACTTC.

The chain is built from TRBV6-4 and TRBJ2-1, with D uncertain. Germline assignment: CDR1 MRHNA and CDR2 SNTAGT. The CDR3 loop spans 15 amino acids. Trimming removed 3 bases from V and 0 bases from J, with 9 bases in between. The CDR3 region is CASSEAVGSYNEQFF. DNA for the CDR3: TGTGCCAGCAGTGAGGCGGTTGGCTCCTACAATGAGCAGTTCTTC.

The chain links TRBV28 to TRBJ2-7, with 7 bases that match TRBD1. CDR3 size: 15 residues. The V segment lost 7 bases and the J segment 0 bases; nucleotides outside the gene matches: 9. Germline lookup yields CDR1 MDHEN and CDR2 SYDVKM. The CDR3 region has the DNA TGTGCCAGCAAGCTGGGACAGTCCTACTCCTACGAGCAGTACTTC. This gives the protein CASKLGQSYSYEQYF.

CDR3: CASSRTGYNSPLHF. In DNA form, the CDR3 reads TGTGCCAGCAGCCGGACAGGGTATAATTCACCCCTCCACTTT. The chain is built from TRBV5-6 and TRBJ1-6; 8 bases are a match to TRBD1. Germline CDR1 and CDR2: SGHDT and YYEEEE. The CDR3 is 14 residues long. The junction had 1 base not matched to a gene; V was cut back by 4 bases and J by 4 bases.

This sequence joins TRBV5-1 and TRBJ1-1; 7 bases map to TRBD1. This CDR3 has 15 residues. Germline loops: CDR1 SGHRS, CDR2 YFSETQ. With 4 bases clipped from V and 11 bases from J, the junction kept 17 bases outside the gene matches. CDR3 in amino acids: CASSGYPDRVSLAFF. The CDR3, as DNA: TGCGCCAGCAGCGGCTACCCCGACAGGGTTAGTTTGGCTTTCTTT.

The rearrangement uses TRBV7-3 and TRBJ2-1; perhaps TRBD2 as D (6 bases). Germline CDR1 reads SGHTA; CDR2 reads FQGTGA. V was pared by 1 base and J by 7 bases, with 14 bases between. The length of the CDR3 is 15 residues. CDR3 in amino acids: CASSLSLTRTNEQFF. In nucleotides, the CDR3 is TGTGCCAGCAGCTTAAGTTTGACTAGAACAAATGAGCAGTTCTTC.

The chain combines TRBV2 with TRBJ1-1, with D possibly TRBD1 on 5 matching bases. Between the trimmed V and J ends, which lost 9 bases and 5 bases, there was a span of 16 bases. The CDR3 contains 13 residues. Per germline, CDR1 SNHLY and CDR2 FYNNEI. Here the CDR3 reads CARAREMGTEAFF. The DNA of the CDR3 is TGTGCCAGAGCCAGGGAAATGGGAACTGAAGCTTTCTTT. Full variable domain (remainder filled in from reference TRBV2 and TRBJ1-1): EPEVTQTPSHQVTQMGQEVILRCVPISNHLYFYWYRQILGQKVEFLVSFYNNEISEKSEIFDDQFSVERPDGSNFTLKIRSTKLEDSAMYFCARAREMGTEAFFGQGTRLTVV.

The chain recombines TRBV2 with TRBJ2-1, with 10 bases that match TRBD2. This CDR3 contains 14 residues. CDR1 is SNHLY and CDR2 is FYNNEI in the germline V gene. J lost 14 bases, V lost 10 bases, and 17 bases had no gene match. CDR3 in DNA: TGTGCCACCCCGCGGCCAGCGGGAGGGCCGGGAAAGTTCTTC. Amino acid sequence: CATPRPAGGPGKFF.

This chain connects TRBV5-1 to TRBJ2-1, with 8 bases that match TRBD2. Per germline, CDR1 SGHRS and CDR2 YFSETQ. The CDR3 contains 14 residues. After removal of 0 bases from V and 7 bases from J, the junction contained 3 bases not matched to a gene. CDR3 residues: CASSLVAGTNEQFF. CDR3 DNA: TGCGCCAGCAGCTTGGTAGCGGGGACGAATGAGCAGTTCTTC. Looking up the rest from reference TRBV5-1 and TRBJ2-1 gives the full variable domain: KAGVTQTPRYLIKTRGQQVTLSCSPISGHRSVSWYQQTPGQGLQFLFEYFSETQRNKGNFPGRFSGRQFSNSRSEMNVSTLELGDSALYLCASSLVAGTNEQFFGPGTRLTVL.

Only one count was recorded for this clone. The V and J genes are TRBV3-1 (or the pseudogene TRBV3-2) and TRBJ2-3; 7 nucleotides match TRBD1. V shed 4 bases and J 7 bases; nucleotides not matched to a gene: 11. The CDR3 has 15 amino acids. The germline V gene has CDR1 LGHDT and CDR2 YNNKEL (reference sequence). The CDR3 loop reads CASSPLSTGSHTQYF. The DNA of the CDR3 is TGTGCCAGCAGCCCACTCTCGACAGGGTCTCATACGCAGTATTTT.

The chain combines TRBV28 with TRBJ1-5; 10 bases fit TRBD1. This CDR3 is built from 15 residues. V trimming: 6 bases; J trimming: 6 bases; junction bases outside the gene matches: 8. CDR1 is MDHEN and CDR2 is SYDVKM in the germline V gene. DNA of the CDR3: TGTGCCAGCAGCATCGGGACAGGGGTCCCTCAGCCCCAGCATTTT. It yields the protein CASSIGTGVPQPQHF.

V and J are TRBV28 and TRBJ2-1; 10 nucleotides agree with TRBD1. V was clipped by 7 bases and J by 7 bases; unmatched bases: 4. There are 13 residues in the CDR3. Germline lookup yields CDR1 MDHEN and CDR2 SYDVKM. The CDR3 here is CASIRDRGNEQFF. DNA for the CDR3: TGTGCCAGCATACGGGACAGGGGAAATGAGCAGTTCTTC.

This chain joins TRBV3-1 (or the pseudogene TRBV3-2) and TRBJ1-1, with D unclear. Trimming removed 4 bases from V and 3 bases from J, with 12 bases in between. This CDR3 is 14 amino acids long. Germline lookup yields CDR1 LGHDT and CDR2 YNNKEL (reference sequence). CDR3 in amino acids: CASSPDVSYTEAFF. The CDR3 nucleotides read TGTGCCAGCAGCCCAGACGTTTCTTACACTGAAGCTTTCTTT.

The chain links TRBV3-1 (or the pseudogene TRBV3-2) to TRBJ2-1; the match to TRBD1 covers 11 bases. V lost 1 base and J lost 10; bases outside the gene matches: 6. The CDR3 length is 15 residues. Germline lookup yields CDR1 LGHDT and CDR2 YNNKEL (reference sequence). In nucleotides, the CDR3 is TGTGCCAGCAGCCAAGCGGACAGGGGGCTTAACGAGCAGTTCTTC. It encodes CASSQADRGLNEQFF.

In this sample, this clone turned up once. The CDR3 is CASSLVHGQGARDTQYF. The CDR3 nucleotides read TGTGCCAGCAGCTTAGTCCACGGACAGGGGGCTAGAGATACGCAGTATTTT. The chain uses TRBV7-8 and TRBJ2-3, with 11 bases fitting TRBD1. CDR3 length: 17 amino acids. With 1 base clipped from V and 5 bases from J, the junction kept 8 bases outside the gene matches. Per germline, CDR1 SGHVS and CDR2 FQNEAQ.

The chain is built from TRBV2 and TRBJ2-5, with TRBD1 matching over 7 bases. Looked up from germline, CDR1 is SNHLY and CDR2 is FYNNEI. J gave up 5 bases and V 5 bases, and 5 bases lay outside the gene matches. The CDR3 consists of 13 residues. In DNA, the CDR3 is TGTGCCAGCAGTATACAGGGGAGTGAGACCCAGTACTTC. It specifies CASSIQGSETQYF.

A few counts support this clone. The chain joins TRBV15 to TRBJ1-4; D remains ambiguous. The V and J ends lost 1 base and 0 bases respectively, with 3 bases between them. CDR3 size: 14 residues. Per the germline V gene, CDR1 is LNHNV and CDR2 is YYDKDF (reference sequence). CDR3 sequence (DNA): TGTGCCACCAGCAGAGCTGCAACTAATGAAAAACTGTTTTTT. It encodes CATSRAATNEKLFF.

CDR3 sequence: CASSGWGIGTEAFF. CDR3 nucleotides: TGTGCCAGCAGTGGCTGGGGCATAGGCACTGAAGCTTTCTTT. The chain uses TRBV27 and TRBJ1-1, with D maybe TRBD1 (5 bases). CDR1 MNHEY and CDR2 SMNVEV come from the germline V gene (reference sequence). This CDR3 comprises 14 residues. V lost 5 bases and J lost 4, with 14 bases in between.

This chain links TRBV28 with TRBJ1-5; TRBD1 aligns across 9 bases. V lost 10 bases to trimming and J lost 6 bases; unmatched junction nucleotides: 7. Germline values: CDR1 MDHEN, CDR2 SYDVKM. The CDR3 is made up of 13 amino acids. In DNA form, the CDR3 reads TGTGCCACCAATGACAGGGGGGCTCAGCCCCAGCATTTT. The encoded protein is CATNDRGAQPQHF. The variable domain in full, with the rest retrieved from reference TRBV28 and TRBJ1-5, is DVKVTQSSRYLVKRTGEKVFLECVQDMDHENMFWYRQDPGLGLRLIYFSYDVKMKEKGDIPEGYSVSREKKERFSLILESASTNQTSMYLCATNDRGAQPQHFGDGTRLSIL.

The genes are TRBV9 and TRBJ2-3, with TRBD2 matching over 8 bases. The length of the CDR3 is 14 residues. The V gene's germline CDR1 is SGDLS and CDR2 YYNGEE. V lost 6 bases and J lost 5; bases outside the gene matches: 8. The CDR3 bases are TGTGCCAGCAAGGACGGGGGGGCCGGAGATACGCAGTATTTT. Translation: CASKDGGAGDTQYF. The whole variable domain, filled in from reference TRBV9 and TRBJ2-3, reads DSGVTQTPKHLITATGQRVTLRCSPRSGDLSVYWYQQSLDQGLQFLIQYYNGEERAKGNILERFSAQQFPDLHSELNLSSLELGDSALYFCASKDGGAGDTQYFGPGTRLTVL.

The chain employs TRBV3-1 (or the pseudogene TRBV3-2) and TRBJ2-3; 7 bases match TRBD1. Germline lookup yields CDR1 LGHDT and CDR2 YNNKEL (reference sequence). V trimming: 3 bases; J trimming: 10 bases; junction bases outside the gene matches: 4. This CDR3 contains 12 residues. This CDR3 is CASSQTGSAQYF. As DNA, the CDR3 is TGTGCCAGCAGCCAGACAGGGAGCGCGCAGTATTTT.

This chain connects TRBV15 to TRBJ1-5; D is undetermined. CDR1 is LNHNV and CDR2 is YYDKDF in the germline V gene (reference sequence). The CDR3 runs to 18 residues. V was clipped by 0 bases and J by 6 bases, with 21 bases between them. CDR3 amino acids: CATSRDRAAQRPTQPQHF. CDR3 DNA sequence: TGTGCCACCAGCAGAGATCGCGCGGCCCAGAGACCAACTCAGCCCCAGCATTTT.

This chain joins TRBV4-2 and TRBJ2-5; 12 bases match TRBD2. The CDR3 has 17 residues. Germline CDR1 LGHNA, CDR2 YNFKEQ. V trimming: 1 base; J trimming: 4 bases; junction bases outside the gene matches: 7. The CDR3 bases are TGTGCCAGCAGCCAAGTCCTTGGACTAGCGGGACCAGAGACCCAGTACTTC. It is translated as CASSQVLGLAGPETQYF.

This clone is a singleton in its sample. The chain links TRBV4-2 to TRBJ2-2; TRBD1 agrees at 9 bases. The CDR3 has 15 amino acids. Germline CDR1 LGHNA, CDR2 YNFKEQ. J lost 5 bases, V lost 3 bases, and 4 bases had no gene match. The CDR3 DNA sequence: TGTGCCAGCAGCCAGGGACAGGGTTTTACCGGGGAGCTGTTTTTT. Translating gives CASSQGQGFTGELFF.

This rearrangement joins TRBV12-5 to TRBJ2-2; maybe TRBD2 (6 bases). Per the germline V gene, CDR1 is LGHNT and CDR2 is FRNRAP. V was shortened by 2 bases and J by 6 bases, with 10 bases between the two germline ends. The CDR3 is 14 amino acids. The CDR3 here is CASGLWGDAGELFF. CDR3 DNA: TGTGCTAGTGGTTTGTGGGGGGACGCCGGGGAGCTGTTTTTT.